This T cell receptor (beta chain) was documented in a study of identical twins. This CDR3 has 17 amino acids. The V end lost 1 base, the J end lost 3 bases, and 15 bases lay between the germline ends. Germline CDR1 is SEHNR and CDR2 is FQNEAQ (reference sequence). As for this clonotype: Its specificity is not known.

Healthy Caucasians were all of the donors. TCRdb redid the calling of the 5' RACE reads with MiXCR, one entry per CDR3 protein. The sample contains roughly 250,000 distinct CDR3 sequences, over 13% of which appear only once. The study, taken as a whole, reports: For out-of-frame alpha sequences shared by twins, low generation probability was in excess.

The rearrangement links TRBV7-9 to TRBJ2-2; no reliable D call. This clonotype originated in a woman younger than 35 in good health. The sample was memory (CD45RO+) T cells sorted from blood. The CDR3 sequence is CASSLGLVHSHTGELFF. The CDR3, as DNA: TGTGCCAGCAGCTTAGGGTTGGTCCACAGTCACACCGGGGAGCTGTTTTTT.